The 8 T cell receptor beta chains presented below share a single source sample, sequenced in a study of OX40 agonist ivuxolimab in advanced cancers. The method was immunoSEQ multiplex PCR; TCRdb's version includes in-frame clones alone and lacks a portion of them. In the table there are 91,000 or so clones, 94% of which are singletons. The specimen was CD4+ or CD8+ T cells sorted from blood, collected in a trial of the OX40 agonist ivuxolimab. These receptors were obtained from an adult with an advanced solid tumor such as melanoma, head and neck, liver or kidney cancer.

The chain recombines TRBV6-4 with TRBJ2-1; tentatively, D is TRBD1 (5 bases). Germline CDR1 is MRHNA and CDR2 is SNTAGT. The CDR3 sequence is 15 residues long. Trimming stripped 0 bases from V and 6 bases from J, with 12 bases between. The CDR3 nucleotides read TGTGCCAGCAGTGACTCAGGGTCCCAGGGCAATGAGCAGTTCTTC. The encoded protein is CASSDSGSQGNEQFF.

The V and J genes are TRBV6-5 and TRBJ2-6; either TRBD1 or TRBD2 may supply D (5 bases each). The CDR3 runs to 16 residues. Trimming stripped 0 bases from V and 5 bases from J, with 11 bases between. From germline, CDR1 is MNHEY and CDR2 SVGAGI. CDR3 sequence reads: CASSYSGTLWANVLTF. For the CDR3, the DNA is TGTGCCAGCAGTTACTCCGGGACCCTCTGGGCCAACGTCCTGACTTTC.

The chain is built from TRBV14 and TRBJ1-1, with D perhaps matching TRBD1 (6 bases). The CDR3 runs 14 residues. Deletions cut 4 bases from V and 6 bases from J, with 15 bases between. Germline V lookup: CDR1 SGHDN, CDR2 FVKESK. CDR3 protein: CASSRRGGDAEAFF. The CDR3 nucleotides read TGTGCCAGCAGCCGCAGGGGAGGCGACGCTGAAGCTTTCTTT.

The chain joins TRBV7-2 to TRBJ2-2, with D possibly called TRBD1 or TRBD2 (5 bases each). Germline-derived CDR1 and CDR2 are SGHTA and FQGNSA. CDR3 length: 15 amino acids. The germline V and J ends were trimmed by 1 base and 2 bases, with 8 bases remaining between them. The CDR3 nucleotides are TGTGCCAGCAGCTTAGGTGGGGGAAACACCGGGGAGCTGTTTTTT. Translated: CASSLGGGNTGELFF.

The chain employs TRBV5-1 and TRBJ1-3; the D is unclear. V gave up 0 bases and J gave up 0 bases, with 7 bases separating them. CDR3 length equals 15 residues. Germline V CDR1 and CDR2: SGHRS, YFSETQ. The CDR3 is CASSLGAVSGNTIYF. The CDR3 DNA sequence: TGCGCCAGCAGCTTGGGGGCCGTCTCTGGAAACACCATATATTTT.

V and J are TRBV19 and TRBJ2-7; no firm D call. This CDR3 contains 17 residues. The germline gives CDR1 LNHDA, CDR2 SQIVND (reference sequence). The ends were cut back, 5 bases at V and 0 bases at J, with 20 bases in the middle. CDR3 protein: CASSVRGRERNSYEQYF. The CDR3 DNA sequence: TGTGCCAGTAGTGTAAGAGGCCGAGAAAGGAACTCCTACGAGCAGTACTTC. Full variable domain (outside the CDR3, taken from reference TRBV19 and TRBJ2-7): DGGITQSPKYLFRKEGQNVTLSCEQNLNHDAMYWYRQDPGQGLRLIYYSQIVNDFQKGDIAEGYSVSREKKESFPLTVTSAQKNPTAFYLCASSVRGRERNSYEQYFGPGTRLTVT.

The chain carries TRBV5-6 and TRBJ1-4; D is possibly TRBD1 (6 bases). Germline CDR1 SGHDT, CDR2 YYEEEE. V was clipped by 5 bases and J by 8 bases, with 22 bases between them. The CDR3 runs 16 residues. The CDR3 spells CASSHVTVRGNEKLFF. CDR3 bases: TGTGCCAGCAGTCATGTCACGGTCAGGGGAAACGAAAAACTGTTTTTT. Using reference TRBV5-6 and TRBJ1-4 for the parts outside the CDR3, the full variable domain is DAGVTQSPTHLIKTRGQQVTLRCSPKSGHDTVSWYQQALGQGPQFIFQYYEEEERQRGNFPDRFSGHQFPNYSSELNVNALLLGDSALYLCASSHVTVRGNEKLFFGSGTQLSVL.

The V and J genes are TRBV7-9 and TRBJ1-1; D uncertain. V was pared by 5 bases and J by 5 bases, with 15 bases between. CDR3 size: 14 residues. Germline values: CDR1 SEHNR, CDR2 FQNEAQ (reference sequence). The CDR3 spells CASSLSGSYTEAFF. The CDR3 DNA is TGTGCCAGCAGCCTATCTGGATCATATACTGAAGCTTTCTTT.